Detailed here is one T cell receptor beta chain. The sample originates from a study of blood T cell repertoires in COVID-19. Only in-frame clones appear in the TCRdb table, and some are missing; sequencing was by immunoSEQ multiplex PCR. Here the sample spans hundreds of thousands of clones, approximately 80% being singletons. Ages ranged from 18 to 89 years, with residence in about 24 US areas. Germline lookup yields CDR1 SGHTA and CDR2 FQGTGA. Trimming stripped 4 bases from V and 0 bases from J, with 6 bases between. The CDR3 covers 14 residues. The sequenced sample was PBMCs or T cells enriched from blood (not recorded which). The receptor was derived from a man under 40 with acute COVID-19. The chain uses TRBV7-3 and TRBJ2-2, with unresolved D. CDR3 bases: TGTGCCAGCAGCTCCTCAGCGAACACCGGGGAGCTGTTTTTT. Residues: CASSSSANTGELFF.